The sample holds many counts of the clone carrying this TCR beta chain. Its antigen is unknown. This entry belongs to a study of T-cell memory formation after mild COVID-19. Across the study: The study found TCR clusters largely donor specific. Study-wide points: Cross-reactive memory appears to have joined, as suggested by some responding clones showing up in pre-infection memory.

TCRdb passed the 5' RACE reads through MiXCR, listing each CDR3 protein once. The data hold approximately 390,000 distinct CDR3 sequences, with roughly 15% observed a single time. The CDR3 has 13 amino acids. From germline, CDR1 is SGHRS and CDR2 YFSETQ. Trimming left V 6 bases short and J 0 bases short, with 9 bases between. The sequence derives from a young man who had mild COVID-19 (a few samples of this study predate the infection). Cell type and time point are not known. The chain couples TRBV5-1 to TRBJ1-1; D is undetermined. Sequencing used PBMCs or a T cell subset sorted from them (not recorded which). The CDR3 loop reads CASTAEVNTEAFF. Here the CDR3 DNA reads TGCGCCAGCACGGCAGAAGTGAACACTGAAGCTTTCTTT.